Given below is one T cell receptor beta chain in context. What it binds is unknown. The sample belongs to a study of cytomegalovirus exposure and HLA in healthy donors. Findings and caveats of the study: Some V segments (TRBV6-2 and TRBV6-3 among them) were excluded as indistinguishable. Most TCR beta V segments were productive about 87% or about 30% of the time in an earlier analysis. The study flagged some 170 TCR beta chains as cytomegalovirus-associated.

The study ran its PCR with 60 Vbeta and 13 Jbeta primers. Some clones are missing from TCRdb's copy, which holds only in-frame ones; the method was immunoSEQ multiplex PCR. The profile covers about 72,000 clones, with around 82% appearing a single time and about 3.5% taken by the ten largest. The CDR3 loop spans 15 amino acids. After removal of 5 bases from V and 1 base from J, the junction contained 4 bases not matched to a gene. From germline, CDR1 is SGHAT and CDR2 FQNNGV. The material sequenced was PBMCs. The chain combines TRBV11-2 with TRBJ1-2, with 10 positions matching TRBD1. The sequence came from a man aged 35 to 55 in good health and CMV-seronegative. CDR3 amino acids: CASSRTGGVNYGYTF. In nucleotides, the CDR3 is TGTGCCAGCAGCAGGACAGGGGGAGTTAACTATGGCTACACCTTC.